What follows is one T cell receptor (beta chain) and its context. Its cognate antigen is unknown. The CDR3 end lies 3 residues beyond the end of the read and is filled in from the germline J gene. Each donor provided about 4.5 to 8.5 ml of heparinized whole blood. Assay: immunoSEQ multiplex PCR; the TCRdb copy retains only in-frame clones and omits some. The sample gives 10,000 to 13,000 clones, none seen only once, and the top ten clones hold over 6%. V lost 4 bases, J lost 1 base, and 3 bases lay in between. The CDR3 has 12 amino acids. The germline CDR1 and CDR2 sequences are MNHEY and SVGEGT. This sample stems from a study of T cell clonality in common variable immunodeficiency. Whole-study findings and limits: Reportedly, TCR beta sequences from common variable immunodeficiency showed fewer deletions and N-nucleotide insertions.

Material: peripheral blood mononuclear cells. The clonotype comes from a human donor with common variable immunodeficiency. J is TRBJ2-3 and V is TRBV6-2 or TRBV6-3; no definite D call. CDR3 sequence reads: CASSSRTDTQYF. Incomplete CDR3 DNA: TGTGCCAGCAGTTCTCGCACAGATACG.